This T cell receptor (beta chain) was recovered during a study of CD8+ T cells in alopecia areata. The authors extracted RNA and reverse transcribed it into cDNA as the sequencing template. The repertoire was sequenced with immunoSEQ multiplex PCR; TCRdb's copy has only in-frame clones and lacks some. The table has about 150,000 clones, around 86% seen once. Germline CDR1 SGHRS, CDR2 YFSETQ. Trimming cost V 2 bases and J 5 bases; bases outside gene matches: 7. The CDR3 is 16 residues long. The receptor was isolated from a human donor with alopecia areata. This chain uses TRBV5-1 with TRBJ2-3; 11 bases are a match to TRBD1. Sequencing used CD8+ T cells sorted from blood, obtained at week 0. The DNA of the CDR3 is TGCGCCAGCAGCTTAGGGACAGGGGGATTATTAGATACGCAGTATTTT. This encodes CASSLGTGGLLDTQYF.